Each of the 8 T cell receptor beta chains below was sequenced from the same sample in a study of control samples from healthy donors and cancer patients (dated by TCRdb to the early 2020s). Library creation used the immunoSEQ multiplex PCR assay. TCRdb's version of the immuneACCESS table is confined to in-frame rearrangements and falls short of the full clone set. An unresolved V gene accounts for under half of the shortfall where checked; the remainder is of unknown origin. The sample includes 98,000 or so clones, with almost 85% observed a single time. The ten largest clones add up to more than 1.5% of the sample. Sequences were obtained from blood. The receptors shown here come from a man aged 60-69 years in good health.

V gene TRBV6-5 combines with J gene TRBJ2-7, with 7 bases identical to TRBD1. V was pared by 5 bases and J by 2 bases, with 9 bases of the junction left unmatched. The length of the CDR3 is 15 residues. CDR1 and CDR2 from the germline V gene are MNHEY and SVGAGI. CDR3 protein: CASSPSPTGAYEQYF. The CDR3 nucleotides are TGTGCCAGCAGTCCATCTCCCACAGGGGCCTACGAGCAGTACTTC.

The chain joins TRBV7-9 to TRBJ1-4; 7 bases are a match to TRBD1. Germline CDR1 and CDR2: SEHNR and FQNEAQ (reference sequence). This CDR3 has 16 residues. V lost 4 bases, J lost 4 bases, and 9 bases stayed unmatched. CDR3 protein: CASSSPRDSFNEKLFF. The DNA of the CDR3 is TGTGCCAGCAGCTCTCCGAGGGACAGCTTTAATGAAAAACTGTTTTTT.

There are a few counts of this clone. This chain joins TRBV19 and TRBJ2-7; the D gene is possibly TRBD2 (7 bases). CDR1 LNHDA and CDR2 SQIVND come from the germline V gene (reference sequence). V was cut by 5 bases and J by 0 bases, with 17 bases left in between. The CDR3 totals 16 residues. The CDR3 loop reads CASSPQGGVSSYEQYF. In nucleotides, the CDR3 is TGTGCCAGTAGTCCCCAAGGGGGGGTAAGCTCCTACGAGCAGTACTTC. The whole variable domain, remainder taken from reference TRBV19 and TRBJ2-7, is DGGITQSPKYLFRKEGQNVTLSCEQNLNHDAMYWYRQDPGQGLRLIYYSQIVNDFQKGDIAEGYSVSREKKESFPLTVTSAQKNPTAFYLCASSPQGGVSSYEQYFGPGTRLTVT.

V gene TRBV30 combines with J gene TRBJ1-5; a possible D gene is TRBD1 (5 bases). Trimming shortened V by 1 base and J by 6 bases, and 10 bases separated the two germline ends. There are 13 residues in the CDR3. CDR1 GTSNPN and CDR2 SVGIG come from the germline V gene (reference sequence). CDR3 in DNA: TGTGCCTGGAGTGAGGTGAGGGGTCAGCCCCAGCATTTT. Translating gives CAWSEVRGQPQHF. Together with reference TRBV30 and TRBJ1-5, the CDR3 gives the full variable domain: SQTIHQWPATLVQPVGSPLSLECTVEGTSNPNLYWYRQAAGRGLQLLFYSVGIGQISSEVPQNLSASRPQDRQFILSSKKLLLSDSGFYLCAWSEVRGQPQHFGDGTRLSIL.

Comment on this clone: This CDR3 is also generated by other DNA sequences in the sample. V gene TRBV2 combines with J gene TRBJ2-7; 8 bases agree with TRBD1. Germline loops: CDR1 SNHLY, CDR2 FYNNEI. V lost 6 bases and J lost 1; bases outside the gene matches: 5. The CDR3 length is 14 residues. The CDR3 is CASRSGQGSYEQYF. As DNA, the CDR3 is TGTGCCAGCAGGTCCGGACAGGGTTCCTACGAGCAGTACTTC.

The chain links TRBV5-6 to TRBJ1-1; tentative D call: TRBD1 (5 bases). Per germline, CDR1 SGHDT and CDR2 YYEEEE. V lost 0 bases and J 7 bases, leaving 19 bases between the germline ends. The CDR3 is made up of 16 amino acids. In DNA form, the CDR3 reads TGTGCCAGCAGCTTGGGCGCCCGGGGGAGGGGAAATGAAGCTTTCTTT. It is translated as CASSLGARGRGNEAFF. Based on the CDR3 plus reference TRBV5-6 and TRBJ1-1, the full variable domain is DAGVTQSPTHLIKTRGQQVTLRCSPKSGHDTVSWYQQALGQGPQFIFQYYEEEERQRGNFPDRFSGHQFPNYSSELNVNALLLGDSALYLCASSLGARGRGNEAFFGQGTRLTVV.

V gene TRBV7-9 combines with J gene TRBJ2-5, with 7 bases fitting TRBD1. CDR1 and CDR2 from the germline V gene are SEHNR and FQNEAQ (reference sequence). The CDR3 loop spans 14 amino acids. V lost 5 bases and J lost 4; bases outside the gene matches: 7. CDR3 region: CASSPPQGIETQYF. CDR3 bases: TGTGCCAGCAGCCCACCACAGGGGATAGAGACCCAGTACTTC. Using reference TRBV7-9 and TRBJ2-5 for the parts outside the CDR3, the full variable domain is DTGVSQNPRHKITKRGQNVTFRCDPISEHNRLYWYRQTLGQGPEFLTYFQNEAQLEKSRLLSDRFSAERPKGSFSTLEIQRTEQGDSAMYLCASSPPQGIETQYFGPGTRLLVL.

The rearrangement links TRBV5-1 to TRBJ2-1; 12 bases are shared with TRBD2. Germline lookup yields CDR1 SGHRS and CDR2 YFSETQ. Trimming took 3 bases from V and 10 from J; bases not matched to a gene: 8. The CDR3 loop spans 15 amino acids. Here the CDR3 reads CASSSAVTSGREQFF. For the CDR3, the DNA is TGCGCCAGCAGCTCGGCGGTGACTAGCGGGAGAGAGCAGTTCTTC.